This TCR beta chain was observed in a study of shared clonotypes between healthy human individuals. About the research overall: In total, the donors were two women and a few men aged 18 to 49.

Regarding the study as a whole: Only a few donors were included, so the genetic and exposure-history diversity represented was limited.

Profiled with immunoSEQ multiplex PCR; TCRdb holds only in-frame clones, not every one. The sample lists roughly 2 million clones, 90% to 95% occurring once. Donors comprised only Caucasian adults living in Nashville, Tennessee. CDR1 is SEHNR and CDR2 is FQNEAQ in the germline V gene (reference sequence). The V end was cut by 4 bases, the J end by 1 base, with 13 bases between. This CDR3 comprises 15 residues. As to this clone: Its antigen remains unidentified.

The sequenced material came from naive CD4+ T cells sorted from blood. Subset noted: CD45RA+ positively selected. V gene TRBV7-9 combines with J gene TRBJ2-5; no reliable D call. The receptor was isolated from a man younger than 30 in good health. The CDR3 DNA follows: TGTGCCAGCAGCTCCCGGACGGATGGCCAAGAGACCCAGTACTTC. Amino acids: CASSSRTDGQETQYF.